A single sample gave rise to the 28 T cell receptor beta chains below, sequenced in a study of blood T cell repertoires in COVID-19. Sequenced by immunoSEQ multiplex PCR; TCRdb stores in-frame clones only, minus some. The sample contains 110,000 or so clones, roughly 85% of which appear only once. Sequenced sample: peripheral blood. The receptors originated from a man aged 35-49 years with acute or convalescent COVID-19.

The V call is TRBV7-2, the J call TRBJ1-2; possible D gene TRBD1, 5 bases. Germline V gene lookup returns CDR1 SGHTA and CDR2 FQGNSA. Trimming took 3 bases from V and 7 from J, leaving 21 bases between them. The CDR3 loop spans 16 amino acids. The CDR3 bases are TGTGCCAGCAGCTTGAGCGGGGCCAGTAAGGGGCCTGGCTACACCTTC. The encoded protein is CASSLSGASKGPGYTF.

The J gene is TRBJ1-5, the V gene TRBV11-2, with no clear D. Germline assignment: CDR1 SGHAT and CDR2 FQNNGV. CDR3 length: 13 amino acids. V was cut by 7 bases and J by 3 bases, with 10 bases left in between. The CDR3 loop is CASKGRDNQPQHF. In nucleotides, the CDR3 is TGTGCCAGCAAAGGGAGGGACAATCAGCCCCAGCATTTT.

V is TRBV19 and J is TRBJ1-1; 9 bases agree with TRBD1. Germline-derived CDR1 and CDR2 are LNHDA and SQIVND (reference sequence). V was clipped by 2 bases and J by 7 bases; unmatched bases: 2. CDR3 length: 13 residues. In nucleotides, the CDR3 is TGTGCCAGTAGTATAAGGACAGGGGATGAAGCTTTCTTT. Protein: CASSIRTGDEAFF.

The chain is built from TRBV4-1 and TRBJ2-7; 7 nucleotides agree with TRBD2. Losses at the gene ends were 0 bases for V and 7 bases for J; bases not matched to a gene: 3. The CDR3 runs 13 residues. Germline V CDR1 and CDR2: MGHRA, YSYEKL. The CDR3 region is CASSQEVGGEQYF. CDR3 nucleotides: TGCGCCAGCAGCCAAGAGGTGGGGGGGGAGCAGTACTTC.

This clone was detected only once. The genes are TRBV19 and TRBJ1-1, with TRBD1 matching 7 bases. CDR3 size: 14 residues. Germline trimming cut 5 bases from V and 7 bases from J; bases unmatched to any gene: 10. Germline CDR1 reads LNHDA; CDR2 reads SQIVND (reference sequence). CDR3 in DNA: TGTGCCAGTAGTCCAGGGACAGCAAAGTTTGAAGCTTTCTTT. It is translated as CASSPGTAKFEAFF.

V and J are TRBV10-3 and TRBJ2-1; unclear D gene. From germline, CDR1 is ENHRY and CDR2 SYGVKD. CDR3 length: 15 amino acids. Deletions cut 0 bases from V and 1 base from J, with 7 bases between. CDR3 nucleotides: TGTGCCATCAGTGAGTCCCAGATATCCTACAATGAGCAGTTCTTC. Its protein is CAISESQISYNEQFF.

This chain connects TRBV10-3 to TRBJ2-2; D is perhaps TRBD1 (6 bases). V gave up 3 bases and J gave up 5 bases, with 10 bases separating them. CDR3 length: 14 amino acids. CDR1 is ENHRY and CDR2 is SYGVKD in the germline V gene. The CDR3 bases are TGTGCCATCAGTGACCAGGGACAAACCGGGGAGCTGTTTTTT. Its protein product is CAISDQGQTGELFF.

The J gene is TRBJ2-3, the V gene TRBV4-1, with D unclear. V was trimmed by 1 base and J by 6 bases, leaving 11 bases between them. The CDR3 spans 14 residues. In germline, CDR1 is MGHRA, CDR2 YSYEKL. CDR3 nucleotide sequence: TGCGCCAGCAGCCAAGTCTTGAAGCTGGATACGCAGTATTTT. Protein sequence: CASSQVLKLDTQYF.

This clone was detected only once. The chain recombines TRBV5-1 with TRBJ2-5, with TRBD1 identical over 7 bases. CDR1 and CDR2 from the germline V gene are SGHRS and YFSETQ. The CDR3 is 13 residues long. With V trimmed by 4 bases and J by 5 bases, 5 bases remained unmatched. Written as DNA, the CDR3 is TGCGCCAGCAGCATAGGGGGCGGTGAGACCCAGTACTTC. Protein: CASSIGGGETQYF.

The V call is TRBV9, the J call TRBJ2-1, with D tentatively TRBD2 (6 bases). Trimming took 9 bases from V and 6 from J, leaving 16 bases between them. CDR3 length equals 13 residues. CDR1 is SGDLS, CDR2 YYNGEE, per germline. CDR3 loop: CATSRPGGNEQFF. CDR3 in DNA: TGTGCCACCTCGCGGCCCGGGGGCAATGAGCAGTTCTTC.

The rearrangement joins TRBV5-1 to TRBJ1-1, with 10 bases lining up with TRBD1. With V trimmed by 0 bases and J by 1 base, 3 bases remained unmatched. Germline-derived CDR1 and CDR2 are SGHRS and YFSETQ. There are 16 residues in the CDR3. In DNA, the CDR3 is TGCGCCAGCAGCTTGGCCAGGGACAGGGGGAACACTGAAGCTTTCTTT. Amino acids: CASSLARDRGNTEAFF.

The chain links TRBV7-2 to TRBJ2-4; a weak D match, TRBD2 (7 bases). Germline V CDR1 and CDR2: SGHTA, FQGNSA. V lost 0 bases and J 11 bases, leaving 11 bases between the germline ends. This CDR3 spans 13 amino acids. The CDR3 nucleotides read TGTGCCAGCAGCTTAGCGCGGGGGCAGTTTCAGTACTTC. Translated: CASSLARGQFQYF.

The chain uses TRBV29-1 and TRBJ2-1, with unresolved D. Germline assignment: CDR1 SQVTM and CDR2 ANQGSEA. The ends were cut back, 8 bases at V and 8 bases at J, with 13 bases in the middle. The CDR3 has 11 residues. CDR3 loop: CSSEVFHEQFF. In DNA, the CDR3 is TGCAGCTCTGAGGTTTTCCATGAGCAGTTCTTC.

The J gene is TRBJ2-2, the V gene TRBV20-1, with a tentative D call TRBD1 (5 bases). CDR1 is DFQATT and CDR2 is SNEGSKA in the germline V gene (reference sequence). Trimming removed 3 bases from V and 3 bases from J, with 8 bases in between. The CDR3 totals 13 residues. CDR3 region: CSASRGDTGELFF. The CDR3 bases are TGCAGTGCTAGTAGGGGTGACACCGGGGAGCTGTTTTTT.

The CDR3 DNA is TGTGCCAGCTCATCGGGACTAGCGGGGGGCAACACAGATACGCAGTATTTT. Translated: CASSSGLAGGNTDTQYF. The J gene is TRBJ2-3, the V gene TRBV18; 15 nucleotides align to TRBD2. This CDR3 spans 17 amino acids. V dropped 5 bases and J dropped 2; count of bases not matched to a gene: 5. Germline V gene lookup returns CDR1 KGHSH and CDR2 LQKENI. The entire variable domain, with the rest obtained from reference TRBV18 and TRBJ2-3, is as follows: NAGVMQNPRHLVRRRGQEARLRCSPMKGHSHVYWYRQLPEEGLKFMVYLQKENIIDESGMPKERFSAEFPKEGPSILRIQQVVRGDSAAYFCASSSGLAGGNTDTQYFGPGTRLTVL.

The rearrangement links TRBV11-2 to TRBJ2-3; 8 nucleotides align to TRBD2. This CDR3 spans 16 amino acids. V lost 1 base and J lost 2; bases outside the gene matches: 5. Germline V gene sequence: CDR1 SGHAT, CDR2 FQNNGV. The CDR3 spells CASSLVGGGPTDTQYF. The DNA for the CDR3 is TGTGCCAGCAGCTTAGTCGGGGGGGGCCCCACAGATACGCAGTATTTT. Complete variable domain (other parts from reference TRBV11-2 and TRBJ2-3): EAGVAQSPRYKIIEKRQSVAFWCNPISGHATLYWYQQILGQGPKLLIQFQNNGVVDDSQLPKDRFSAERLKGVDSTLKIQPAKLEDSAVYLCASSLVGGGPTDTQYFGPGTRLTVL.

V and J are TRBV19 and TRBJ1-2; 7 bases map to TRBD1. CDR1 and CDR2 from the germline V gene are LNHDA and SQIVND (reference sequence). The V segment lost 5 bases and the J segment 4 bases; nucleotides outside the gene matches: 4. CDR3 length: 13 amino acids. The DNA of the CDR3 is TGTGCCAGTAGTGATAAGGGGGCCTATGGCTACACCTTC. This codes for CASSDKGAYGYTF.

The V call is TRBV19, the J call TRBJ1-1; perhaps TRBD1 as D (5 bases). CDR1 and CDR2 from the germline V gene are LNHDA and SQIVND (reference sequence). The CDR3 is 13 residues long. The V end lost 3 bases, the J end lost 1 base, and 6 bases lay between the germline ends. The CDR3 is CASSITGNTEAFF. CDR3 coding DNA: TGTGCCAGTAGTATTACAGGGAACACTGAAGCTTTCTTT.

This rearrangement joins TRBV3-1 (or the pseudogene TRBV3-2) to TRBJ1-2; tentatively, D is TRBD1 (5 bases). The germline V gene has CDR1 LGHDT and CDR2 YNNKEL (reference sequence). The CDR3 has 14 residues. The germline V and J ends were trimmed by 3 bases and 7 bases, with 15 bases remaining between them. The CDR3 nucleotides read TGTGCCAGCAGCCAGGTCTTGTTCGGGGGTGGCTACACCTTC. This codes for CASSQVLFGGGYTF.

This rearrangement joins TRBV6-1 to TRBJ2-7, with D perhaps TRBD2 (6 bases). The CDR3 loop spans 13 amino acids. V gave up 8 bases and J gave up 0 bases, with 11 bases separating them. The germline gives CDR1 MNHNS, CDR2 SASEGT. The CDR3 DNA sequence: TGTGCCAGCGTGGAGGGGAACTCCTACGAGCAGTACTTC. Protein: CASVEGNSYEQYF.

This chain links TRBV27 with TRBJ1-5; no clear D. V was cut by 6 bases and J by 1 base, with 16 bases left in between. The CDR3 spans 16 residues. Per germline, CDR1 MNHEY and CDR2 SMNVEV (reference sequence). The CDR3 reads CASREVGEFSNQPQHF. CDR3 coding DNA: TGTGCCAGCAGGGAGGTTGGGGAGTTCAGCAATCAGCCCCAGCATTTT.

This clone was found a few times. The gene calls are TRBV5-4 and TRBJ1-2; D is possibly TRBD1 (5 bases). The CDR3 totals 13 residues. Germline-derived CDR1 and CDR2 are SGHNT and YYREEE (reference sequence). V gave up 5 bases and J gave up 5 bases, with 13 bases separating them. The DNA for the CDR3 is TGTGCCAGCAGTTCTCAGGGAAGTTATGGCTACACCTTC. This sequence encodes CASSSQGSYGYTF.

The rearrangement joins TRBV18 to TRBJ2-3, with D maybe TRBD2 (6 bases). Germline CDR1 is KGHSH and CDR2 is LQKENI. V dropped 2 bases and J dropped 9 bases, with 18 bases sitting between them. CDR3 length: 15 amino acids. The CDR3 DNA sequence: TGTGCCAGCTCACCAACCGGGACCGCGGGGTTGACGCAGTATTTT. This translates into CASSPTGTAGLTQYF. The complete variable domain, with remaining parts taken from reference TRBV18 and TRBJ2-3, reads NAGVMQNPRHLVRRRGQEARLRCSPMKGHSHVYWYRQLPEEGLKFMVYLQKENIIDESGMPKERFSAEFPKEGPSILRIQQVVRGDSAAYFCASSPTGTAGLTQYFGPGTRLTVL.

This clone was seen a handful of times. The CDR3 spells CSARFQETQYF. In nucleotides, the CDR3 is TGCAGTGCCCGGTTCCAAGAGACCCAGTACTTC. V and J are TRBV20-1 and TRBJ2-5; D call uncertain. Germline V gives CDR1 DFQATT, CDR2 SNEGSKA (reference sequence). V lost 6 bases to trimming and J lost 1 base, with 6 bases between them. This CDR3 has 11 amino acids.

The chain has TRBV18 and TRBJ1-1; unclear D gene. V gave up 3 bases and J gave up 1 base, with 6 bases separating them. The CDR3 runs to 13 residues. The V gene's germline CDR1 is KGHSH and CDR2 LQKENI. The DNA for the CDR3 is TGTGCCAGCTCACCCGAAGCGAACACTGAAGCTTTCTTT. This codes for CASSPEANTEAFF.

The V and J genes are TRBV20-1 and TRBJ1-1, with D unresolved. The CDR3 is made up of 11 amino acids. CDR1 and CDR2 (germline): DFQATT, SNEGSKA (reference sequence). Trimming cost V 6 bases and J 11 bases, with 16 bases left between them. The chain's CDR3 is CSALGLQGAFF. CDR3 in DNA: TGCAGTGCCCTCGGACTACAAGGGGCTTTCTTT.

The rearrangement links TRBV11-2 to TRBJ1-2; the match to TRBD1 covers 7 bases. Per the germline V gene, CDR1 is SGHAT and CDR2 is FQNNGV. V lost 1 base to trimming and J lost 5 bases; unmatched junction nucleotides: 4. The CDR3 runs to 14 residues. The CDR3 sequence is CASSLGQGGYGYTF. DNA of the CDR3: TGTGCCAGCAGCTTAGGCCAGGGGGGTTATGGCTACACCTTC.

The sample holds one count of this clone. The genes are TRBV10-1 and TRBJ2-3, with 9 bases matching TRBD2. V was clipped by 6 bases and J by 0 bases; unmatched bases: 4. The CDR3 sequence is 15 residues long. Per germline, CDR1 WNHNN and CDR2 SYGVQD (reference sequence). CDR3 loop: CASSQGLASTDTQYF. The CDR3 nucleotides are TGCGCCAGCAGCCAGGGACTAGCTAGCACAGATACGCAGTATTTT.